The T cell receptor (beta chain) under discussion was sequenced for a study of cytomegalovirus exposure and HLA in healthy donors. Study observations and caveats: In presence/absence analyses, roughly uniform sequencing depth across donors was assumed.

Primers: 60 Vbeta forward and 13 Jbeta reverse. Libraries were prepared by immunoSEQ multiplex PCR; TCRdb keeps only in-frame clonotypes and omits some of them. The top ten hold roughly 17% of the sample, which has 98,000 or so clones, approximately 80% seen once. This clone came up a few times. As yet, its antigen is unknown. Germline V lookup: CDR1 SGDLS, CDR2 YYNGEE. Trimming cost V 3 bases and J 2 bases, with 9 bases left between them. This CDR3 has 13 residues. The chain has TRBV9 and TRBJ2-7, with D unresolved. The material sequenced was PBMCs. The source of this sequence is a man aged 55 to 70 in good health and CMV-seropositive. CDR3 nucleotide sequence: TGTGCCAGCAGCGGCGTGGTCCCCTACGAGCAGTACTTC. Its protein is CASSGVVPYEQYF.